Each of the 23 T cell receptor beta chains below was sequenced from the same sample in a study of blood T cell repertoires in COVID-19. Sequencing used immunoSEQ multiplex PCR; TCRdb keeps in-frame clones, though not all of them. The sample has 250,000 to 300,000 clones; approximately 90% are singletons. Source material: PBMCs or T cells enriched from blood (not recorded which). All receptors come from a middle-aged woman with acute COVID-19.

The chain combines TRBV3-1 (or the pseudogene TRBV3-2) with TRBJ2-7, with D perhaps TRBD2 (7 bases). V was pared by 4 bases and J by 4 bases, with 23 bases between. The CDR3 runs 17 residues. Germline V gene sequence: CDR1 LGHDT, CDR2 YNNKEL (reference sequence). This CDR3 reads CASSPSSGGRYLYEQYF. CDR3 nucleotides: TGTGCCAGCAGCCCCTCCTCCGGGGGGCGTTATCTGTACGAGCAGTACTTC.

The chain carries TRBV11-1 and TRBJ1-1, with 8 nucleotides matching TRBD1. Germline-derived CDR1 and CDR2 are SGHAT and FQDESV (reference sequence). V shed 5 bases, J shed 2 bases, and the junction held 4 bases outside the gene matches. The CDR3 length is 14 residues. The CDR3 spells CASSPDRGNTEAFF. CDR3 DNA: TGTGCCAGCAGCCCAGACAGGGGTAACACTGAAGCTTTCTTT.

The genes are TRBV5-1 and TRBJ2-7; a possible D gene is TRBD1 (6 bases). The CDR3 consists of 14 residues. CDR1 and CDR2 from the germline V gene are SGHRS and YFSETQ. Trimming took off 3 bases at V and 0 bases at J, with 10 bases between the two ends. The CDR3 nucleotides read TGCGCCAGCAGCTGGGACACCAGCTCCTACGAGCAGTACTTC. Its protein product is CASSWDTSSYEQYF.

Only one count was recorded for this clone. V and J are TRBV7-2 and TRBJ1-5; 8 bases are a match to TRBD1. This CDR3 contains 13 residues. V gave up 4 bases and J gave up 9 bases; unmatched junction bases: 5. The V gene's germline CDR1 is SGHTA and CDR2 FQGNSA. This CDR3 reads CASSSDRVGPQHF. CDR3 coding DNA: TGTGCCAGCAGCTCGGACAGGGTCGGGCCCCAGCATTTT. The variable domain in full, with the rest retrieved from reference TRBV7-2 and TRBJ1-5, is GAGVSQSPSNKVTEKGKDVELRCDPISGHTALYWYRQSLGQGLEFLIYFQGNSAPDKSGLPSDRFSAERTGGSVSTLTIQRTQQEDSAVYLCASSSDRVGPQHFGDGTRLSIL.

The chain carries TRBV6-2 or TRBV6-3 and TRBJ2-7; 10 nucleotides agree with TRBD2. Germline CDR1 is MNHEY and CDR2 is SVGEGT. J lost 1 base, V lost 6 bases, and 6 bases had no gene match. The CDR3 extends over 15 amino acids. CDR3 in amino acids: CASSRGLAPSYEQYF. The CDR3, as DNA: TGTGCCAGCAGCCGGGGACTAGCGCCATCCTACGAGCAGTACTTC.

This chain connects TRBV25-1 to TRBJ2-7; TRBD2 is a possible D gene (6 bases). Trimming cost V 7 bases and J 0 bases, with 10 bases left between them. Germline values: CDR1 MGHDK, CDR2 SYGVNS. The CDR3 contains 13 residues. The DNA of the CDR3 is TGTGCCAGCAACCGGGGGAGCTCCTACGAGCAGTACTTC. The encoded protein is CASNRGSSYEQYF.

The chain carries TRBV6-2 or TRBV6-3 and TRBJ1-5; D ambiguous. The CDR3 covers 15 residues. V lost 0 bases, J lost 3 bases, and 9 bases lay in between. CDR1 is MNHEY and CDR2 is SVGEGT in the germline V gene. The CDR3 DNA reads as TGTGCCAGCAGTTACTCGTACATAAACAATCAGCCCCAGCATTTT. Translating it yields CASSYSYINNQPQHF.

The gene calls are TRBV28 and TRBJ1-5; D not resolved. Trimming pared 6 bases from V and 6 bases from J, leaving 9 bases between. Per germline, CDR1 MDHEN and CDR2 SYDVKM. There are 12 residues in the CDR3. The CDR3 protein is CASSGGGQPQHF. Here the CDR3 DNA reads TGTGCCAGCAGCGGTGGTGGTCAGCCCCAGCATTTT.

This chain joins TRBV4-2 and TRBJ2-4; TRBD2 aligns across 10 bases. The CDR3 length is 23 residues. Losses at the gene ends were 0 bases for V and 1 base for J; bases not matched to a gene: 21. Germline CDR1 reads LGHNA; CDR2 reads YNFKEQ. CDR3 protein: CASSQDRTGTSDRPIEAKNIQYF. In DNA form, the CDR3 reads TGTGCCAGCAGCCAAGATCGCACGGGGACTAGCGATCGCCCCATTGAGGCCAAAAACATTCAGTACTTC.

The J gene is TRBJ2-5, the V gene TRBV6-5, with D possibly TRBD2 on 5 matching bases. Germline CDR1 is MNHEY and CDR2 is SVGAGI. V lost 5 bases, J lost 3 bases, and 16 bases lay in between. The CDR3 is made up of 15 amino acids. The CDR3 sequence is CASSRGGGLEETQYF. CDR3 nucleotides: TGTGCCAGCAGTCGGGGTGGCGGCCTAGAAGAGACCCAGTACTTC.

The rearrangement uses TRBV7-3 and TRBJ1-5, with TRBD1 matching over 8 bases. The CDR3 totals 17 residues. The ends lost 2 bases at V and 3 bases at J; junction bases unmatched: 9. Germline V CDR1 and CDR2: SGHTA, FQGTGA. The CDR3 is CASSLEPRDRTNQPQHF. The CDR3 nucleotides read TGTGCCAGCAGCTTAGAACCGCGGGACAGGACCAATCAGCCCCAGCATTTT. Drawing the rest from reference TRBV7-3 and TRBJ1-5, the complete variable domain is GAGVSQTPSNKVTEKGKYVELRCDPISGHTALYWYRQSLGQGPEFLIYFQGTGAADDSGLPNDRFFAVRPEGSVSTLKIQRTERGDSAVYLCASSLEPRDRTNQPQHFGDGTRLSIL.

This rearrangement joins TRBV2 to TRBJ2-7, with TRBD1 identical over 9 bases. Trimming at V came to 7 bases and at J to 5 bases, leaving 9 bases not matched to a gene. The CDR3 contains 14 residues. Germline lookup yields CDR1 SNHLY and CDR2 FYNNEI. CDR3 region: CASTRIRDRDEQYF. The CDR3 coding sequence is TGTGCCAGCACCAGGATCCGGGACAGGGACGAGCAGTACTTC.

V gene TRBV28 combines with J gene TRBJ1-4; D perhaps matches TRBD1 (5 bases). The CDR3 contains 17 residues. Germline CDR1 MDHEN, CDR2 SYDVKM. Trimming took 6 bases from V and 2 from J, leaving 19 bases between them. The CDR3 protein is CASSQAAGIGTNEKLFF. The CDR3 nucleotides read TGTGCCAGCAGCCAAGCCGCAGGGATAGGGACTAATGAAAAACTGTTTTTT.

The chain couples TRBV19 to TRBJ1-2, with 7 positions matching TRBD1. CDR3 length equals 13 residues. Germline loops: CDR1 LNHDA, CDR2 SQIVND (reference sequence). V trimming: 7 bases; J trimming: 0 bases; junction bases outside the gene matches: 2. The CDR3 DNA sequence: TGTGCCAGTAAGGGACAGTCTAACTATGGCTACACCTTC. Its translation is CASKGQSNYGYTF.

The gene calls are TRBV4-1 and TRBJ1-1; D might be TRBD1 (5 bases). CDR3 length: 16 residues. Germline CDR1 MGHRA, CDR2 YSYEKL. V was clipped by 4 bases and J by 4 bases, with 19 bases between them. This CDR3 reads CASSPLGGAQGTEAFF. DNA for the CDR3: TGCGCCAGCAGCCCCTTAGGAGGGGCGCAGGGCACTGAAGCTTTCTTT.

The chain recombines TRBV16 with TRBJ1-1; 9 nucleotides line up with TRBD1. The germline CDR1 and CDR2 sequences are KGHSY and FQNENV. The CDR3 loop spans 15 amino acids. V shed 0 bases, J shed 3 bases, and the junction held 2 bases outside the gene matches. As DNA, the CDR3 is TGTGCCAGCAGCCAATCGGGGACAGGGTACACTGAAGCTTTCTTT. It is translated as CASSQSGTGYTEAFF. Using reference TRBV16 and TRBJ1-1 for the parts outside the CDR3, the full variable domain is GEEVAQTPKHLVRGEGQKAKLYCAPIKGHSYVFWYQQVLKNEFKFLISFQNENVFDETGMPKERFSAKCLPNSPCSLEIQATKLEDSAVYFCASSQSGTGYTEAFFGQGTRLTVV.

V usage is TRBV28 and J usage is TRBJ2-7, with 7 positions matching TRBD1. Per the germline V gene, CDR1 is MDHEN and CDR2 is SYDVKM. There are 21 residues in the CDR3. Trimming at V came to 3 bases and at J to 3 bases, leaving 26 bases not matched to a gene. DNA for the CDR3: TGTGCCAGCAGTTTGAACCCTACAGGGGATTTGAGACGCAGGTTTATCTACGAGCAGTACTTC. Translating it yields CASSLNPTGDLRRRFIYEQYF.

J is TRBJ2-5 and V is TRBV7-3, with 11 bases lining up with TRBD2. The CDR3 has 17 amino acids. Germline CDR1 reads SGHTA; CDR2 reads FQGTGA. V gave up 2 bases and J gave up 5 bases; unmatched junction bases: 10. The CDR3 nucleotides are TGTGCCAGCAGCTTAGGGGTAGCGGGAGGGGGTCGGGAGACCCAGTACTTC. Its protein is CASSLGVAGGGRETQYF.

The sample holds one count of this clone. V usage is TRBV18 and J usage is TRBJ1-4, with 8 bases matching TRBD1. The junction had 8 bases not matched to a gene; V was cut back by 1 base and J by 7 bases. Germline assignment: CDR1 KGHSH and CDR2 LQKENI. The CDR3 loop spans 16 amino acids. The CDR3 protein is CASSPRRTTGGEKLFF. In DNA form, the CDR3 reads TGTGCCAGCTCACCACGGAGAACCACAGGGGGTGAAAAACTGTTTTTT. The variable domain in full, with the rest retrieved from reference TRBV18 and TRBJ1-4, is NAGVMQNPRHLVRRRGQEARLRCSPMKGHSHVYWYRQLPEEGLKFMVYLQKENIIDESGMPKERFSAEFPKEGPSILRIQQVVRGDSAAYFCASSPRRTTGGEKLFFGSGTQLSVL.

This chain links TRBV9 with TRBJ2-3; 9 nucleotides match TRBD2. This CDR3 has 16 residues. The trim removed 0 bases at V and 5 bases at J, leaving 7 bases unmatched. Per the germline V gene, CDR1 is SGDLS and CDR2 is YYNGEE. This chain's CDR3 is CASSVGGGRAGDTQYF. As DNA, the CDR3 is TGTGCCAGCAGCGTAGGGGGCGGGAGGGCAGGAGATACGCAGTATTTT. The complete variable domain, with remaining parts taken from reference TRBV9 and TRBJ2-3, reads DSGVTQTPKHLITATGQRVTLRCSPRSGDLSVYWYQQSLDQGLQFLIQYYNGEERAKGNILERFSAQQFPDLHSELNLSSLELGDSALYFCASSVGGGRAGDTQYFGPGTRLTVL.

V is TRBV9 and J is TRBJ1-3, with D possibly TRBD1 on 5 matching bases. The length of the CDR3 is 19 residues. V lost 4 bases and J lost 0, with 23 bases in between. Germline V lookup: CDR1 SGDLS, CDR2 YYNGEE. For the CDR3, the DNA is TGTGCCAGCAGCCCCGGTATACAGCCTGGGGCCCGCTCTGGAAACACCATATATTTT. It yields the protein CASSPGIQPGARSGNTIYF. Full variable domain (missing parts from reference TRBV9 and TRBJ1-3): DSGVTQTPKHLITATGQRVTLRCSPRSGDLSVYWYQQSLDQGLQFLIQYYNGEERAKGNILERFSAQQFPDLHSELNLSSLELGDSALYFCASSPGIQPGARSGNTIYFGEGSWLTVV.

The chain links TRBV28 to TRBJ2-5; 8 bases line up with TRBD2. Trimming cost V 7 bases and J 3 bases; bases outside gene matches: 7. This CDR3 has 14 residues. Looked up from germline, CDR1 is MDHEN and CDR2 is SYDVKM. The chain's CDR3 is CASTFSGAEETQYF. The CDR3 DNA is TGTGCCAGCACCTTTAGCGGGGCCGAAGAGACCCAGTACTTC.

This clone was observed at least ten times. V usage is TRBV7-9 and J usage is TRBJ2-1; 7 positions match TRBD2. Germline V gene sequence: CDR1 SEHNR, CDR2 FQNEAQ (reference sequence). Unmatched junction bases numbered 11, after V lost 5 bases and J lost 1 base. The CDR3 runs 17 residues. The CDR3 region has the DNA TGTGCCAGCAGCCCAGCGTTGCGGGAGCGGTCCTACAATGAGCAGTTCTTC. Its translation: CASSPALRERSYNEQFF.